This T cell receptor beta chain was found in a study of blood T cell repertoires in COVID-19. On the study more broadly: COVID-19 samples from acute and convalescent phases originated in the United States, Italy and Spain.

Profiled with immunoSEQ multiplex PCR; TCRdb holds only in-frame clones, not every one. The table shows 150,000 to 200,000 clones, with 90% to 95% occurring only once. V was cut by 3 bases and J by 3 bases, with 5 bases left in between. The germline CDR1 and CDR2 sequences are SNHLY and FYNNEI. This CDR3 region has 12 residues. The source of this sequence is a woman aged 55-70 years with COVID-19, enrolled during active disease. The chain links TRBV2 to TRBJ1-2; D is unresolved. Sequences were obtained from peripheral blood. CDR3 region: CASSESDYGYTF. The DNA for the CDR3 is TGTGCCAGCAGTGAGTCGGACTATGGCTACACCTTC.